This T cell receptor (beta chain) was found in a study of molecular identifiers for immune sequencing clone quantification. To note about this clonotype: This may be a read error, as it is one base from a much larger clone.

TCRdb recomputed calls from the PCR reads with MiXCR, one row per CDR3 protein. The table has about 630,000 distinct CDR3 sequences, around 25% seen once. Looked up from germline, CDR1 is SEHNR and CDR2 is FQNEAQ (reference sequence). This CDR3 has 15 residues. Input material: naive CD8+ T cells from blood, with Jurkat cell RNA spiked in. The subset is: FACS-sorted CD8+CD4-CCR7+CD45RA+ naive T cells. The V gene is TRBV7-9, the J gene TRBJ1-5; TRBD1 matches 9 bases. This receptor was taken from a human donor in good health. Some libraries in this study had Jurkat cell RNA spiked in. CDR3: CASSSTGGADQPQNF. CDR3 in DNA: TGTGCCAGCAGCTCAACAGGGGGCGCGGATCAGCCCCAGAATTTT.